This T cell receptor (beta chain) was sequenced in a study of shared clonotypes between healthy human individuals. Overall study context: A donor's plate count was three for CD4 naive and three for CD4 memory; CD8 naive had two and CD8 memory one.

Germline CDR1 SGHVS, CDR2 FNYEAQ. This CDR3 is built from 14 residues. V trimming: 1 base; J trimming: 9 bases; junction bases outside the gene matches: 4. CD45RO-negative, CCR7-selected cells formed the naive CD8 fraction, which excluded terminally differentiated effector memory CD45RA+ cells. Study observations and caveats: Among donors, sharing of clonotypes was expected to be affected by sequencing depth.

The assay was run at deep level. Some clones are missing from TCRdb's copy, which holds only in-frame ones; the method was immunoSEQ multiplex PCR. This sample yields some 600,000 clones, of which 96% are seen a single time; about 0.11% belongs to the top ten. In the case of this clone: Its target is not known.

The receptor's source is a woman aged 25-40 years in good health. Sequenced input: naive CD8+ T cells sorted from blood. V is TRBV7-6 and J is TRBJ2-7; TRBD2 matches at 12 bases. The CDR3 spells CASSLGTSGTSQYF. CDR3 bases: TGTGCCAGCAGCTTAGGGACTAGCGGGACGTCGCAGTACTTC. The full variable domain, rest sourced from reference TRBV7-6 and TRBJ2-7, is GAGVSQSPRYKVTKRGQDVALRCDPISGHVSLYWYRQALGQGPEFLTYFNYEAQQDKSGLPNDRFSAERPEGSISTLTIQRTEQRDSAMYRCASSLGTSGTSQYFGPGTRLTVT.